This TCR beta chain was recorded in a study of blood T cells in healthy people across ages. Findings and caveats of the study: Observed TCR beta diversity per million T cells went down as age went up. This fall followed a roughly linear course with age. A strong correlation between TCR beta diversity and naive T cell percentage was seen. The study lacked donor CMV status, which possibly confounded expanded clonotype changes.

Per germline, CDR1 MNHEY and CDR2 SVGEGT. The CDR3 is made up of 14 amino acids. With V trimmed by 6 bases and J by 3 bases, 8 bases remained unmatched. Roughly 9.2 milliliters was the volume of peripheral blood drawn from each donor. A J-beta primer mix and a sample-barcoded 5' primer were used in a second PCR of roughly 6 to 12 cycles. TCRdb analysed the 5' RACE reads with MiXCR anew, one entry per CDR3 protein. Altogether approximately 1.5 million distinct CDR3 sequences are present, roughly two fifths being singletons, with the ten largest covering 4%. About this clonotype itself: What it recognizes is unknown.

This clonotype was obtained from a woman aged 18-29 years in good health. The material sequenced was blood. The rearrangement uses TRBV6-2 or TRBV6-3 and TRBJ2-7; TRBD2 aligns across 7 bases. In nucleotides, the CDR3 is TGTGCCAGCAGCCTAAAGCGGGGTAACTACGAGCAGTACTTC. This gives the protein CASSLKRGNYEQYF.